The 29 T cell receptor beta chains presented below share a single source sample, sequenced in a study of Graves' ophthalmopathy and Graves' hyperthyroidism. Amplified TCR beta CDR3 regions were obtained using RNA transcripts as template. Second-round multiplex PCR came after first-round RT-PCR with HTBI primers. Each CDR3 protein gets one entry after TCRdb re-called the multiplex PCR reads with MiXCR. The sample includes over 650,000 distinct CDR3 sequences, roughly two fifths of them seen just once. The sequencing input was peripheral blood. The origin of the receptors is an adult man with Graves' ophthalmopathy.

As concerns this clonotype: At one boundary the junction diverges from the germline segment, which might be a read error. This sequence joins TRBV24-1 and TRBJ2-3; 7 nucleotides match TRBD2. The germline V gene has CDR1 KGHDR and CDR2 SFDVKD. The CDR3 consists of 14 residues. This CDR3 is CATSEREYTDTQCF. DNA of the CDR3: TGTGCCACCAGTGAGCGGGAGTACACAGATACGCAGTGTTTT.

About this clonotype: At one of its ends the junction is not consistent with the germline gene, which may arise from a read error. This chain links TRBV4-1 with TRBJ2-7; TRBD2 aligns across 9 bases. CDR1 MGHRA and CDR2 YSYEKL come from the germline V gene. CDR3 length: 16 amino acids. Here the CDR3 DNA reads TGTGCCAGCAGCCAGCGATTAAAGCGGGGGGTCGACGAGCAGTACTTC. It yields the protein CASSQRLKRGVDEQYF.

About this clonotype itself: It is likely a read error, because the conserved phenylalanine at the end of the CDR3 is missing. It is unclear where the CDR3 begins or ends on the DNA, so no DNA is shown, and the CDR3 is as TCRdb lists it. The chain has TRBV10-3 and TRBJ1-6; TRBD1 was called by the table and not checked on the DNA. Germline V lookup: CDR1 ENHRY, CDR2 SYGVKD. The CDR3 comprises 8 residues, both ends counted. The CDR3 region is CAISESDR.

This clonotype was picked up many times. The V and J genes are TRBV10-3 and TRBJ2-7; 9 bases match TRBD1. The germline gives CDR1 ENHRY, CDR2 SYGVKD. This CDR3 region has 14 residues. Germline trimming cut 7 bases from V and 3 bases from J; bases unmatched to any gene: 7. In DNA, the CDR3 is TGTGCCATCAAACGGGACAGGGAGGTCTACGAGCAGTACTTC. It encodes CAIKRDREVYEQYF.

This clonotype was detected only once. The rearrangement joins TRBV20-1 to TRBJ2-7; 15 bases match TRBD2. Losses at the gene ends were 5 bases for V and 5 bases for J; bases not matched to a gene: 13. The CDR3 runs to 17 residues. Germline lookup yields CDR1 DFQATT and CDR2 SNEGSKA (reference sequence). CDR3 sequence: CSAQDWTSGRGSNEQYF. In DNA form, the CDR3 reads TGCAGTGCTCAAGACTGGACTAGCGGGAGGGGATCTAACGAGCAGTACTTC.

The chain links TRBV2 to TRBJ2-7; 10 bases line up with TRBD2. Germline V gene sequence: CDR1 SNHLY, CDR2 FYNNEI. Trimming cost V 4 bases and J 2 bases; bases outside gene matches: 11. The CDR3 sequence is 17 residues long. This CDR3 reads CASSARLDSGGTYEQYF. The CDR3 DNA follows: TGTGCCAGCAGTGCTAGACTGGATAGCGGGGGGACCTACGAGCAGTACTTC.

This clonotype was counted at least ten times. The rearrangement joins TRBV6-5 to TRBJ1-2; D not resolved. Per the germline V gene, CDR1 is MNHEY and CDR2 is SVGAGI. This CDR3 region has 14 residues. The ends were cut back, 0 bases at V and 4 bases at J, with 9 bases in the middle. CDR3 loop: CASSYSGRTYGYTF. In DNA, the CDR3 is TGTGCCAGCAGTTACTCCGGCAGAACCTATGGCTACACCTTC.

In nucleotides, the CDR3 is TGTGCCATCAGTGCGGGACAGGGTATGGACACCATATATTTT. Amino acid sequence: CAISAGQGMDTIYF. The chain recombines TRBV10-3 with TRBJ1-3; 9 bases are a match to TRBD1. The germline V gene encodes CDR1 ENHRY and CDR2 SYGVKD. V dropped 4 bases and J dropped 8; count of bases not matched to a gene: 6. The CDR3 is made up of 14 amino acids.

This clonotype was recorded many times. At one end the junction does not follow the germline gene, possibly because of a read error. The V call is TRBV19, the J call TRBJ2-7; 8 nucleotides agree with TRBD2. The CDR3 runs 12 residues. From germline, CDR1 is LNHDA and CDR2 SQIVND (reference sequence). The CDR3 is CASEASSGLRFF. CDR3 bases: TGTGCCAGTGAGGCATCTAGCGGGTTGCGGTTCTTC. Full variable domain (rest looked up from reference TRBV19 and TRBJ2-7): DGGITQSPKYLFRKEGQNVTLSCEQNLNHDAMYWYRQDPGQGLRLIYYSQIVNDFQKGDIAEGYSVSREKKESFPLTVTSAQKNPTAFYLCASEASSGLRFFGPGTRLTVT.

This rearrangement joins TRBV10-3 to TRBJ1-2, with 7 bases identical to TRBD1. The CDR3 sequence is 15 residues long. V shed 10 bases and J 6 bases; nucleotides not matched to a gene: 17. Germline V gene sequence: CDR1 ENHRY, CDR2 SYGVKD. CDR3 in amino acids: CASSAYWDSLDGYTF. CDR3 sequence (DNA): TGTGCCAGCAGCGCCTATTGGGACAGCTTAGATGGCTACACCTTC.

Worth noting for this clonotype: A read error may be the cause here, since a much bigger clone is one base away. This sequence joins TRBV2 and TRBJ2-5; D could derive from TRBD1 or TRBD2 (5 bases each). The CDR3 totals 12 residues. V was shortened by 10 bases and J by 4 bases, with 13 bases between the two germline ends. CDR1 is SNHLY, CDR2 FYNNEI, per germline. The CDR3 loop reads CAKSGTGETQYF. The CDR3 DNA is TGTGCCAAATCCGGGACGGGAGAGACCCAGTACTTC.

As to this clonotype: One junction end disagrees with the germline gene, perhaps due to a read error. The CDR3, as DNA: TGTGCCAGCAGCGCGACAGGGGAGAACACCATATATTTT. The encoded protein is CASSATGENTIYF. The chain links TRBV5-1 to TRBJ1-3, with 8 positions matching TRBD1. Germline CDR1 reads SGHRS; CDR2 reads YFSETQ. The CDR3 sequence is 13 residues long.

The V and J genes are TRBV20-1 and TRBJ1-6; weak D call: TRBD1 (5 bases). The V end was cut by 4 bases, the J end by 18 bases, with 13 bases between. CDR1 and CDR2 from the germline V gene are DFQATT and SNEGSKA (reference sequence). The length of the CDR3 is 10 residues. The CDR3 spells CSAIGDGSHF. CDR3 bases: TGCAGTGCTATAGGGGACGGTTCCCACTTT.

Worth noting for this clonotype: This CDR3 is missing its conserved last phenylalanine or tryptophan, likely due to a read error. The chain carries TRBV4-2 and TRBJ1-5; D is unclear. V was shortened by 5 bases and J by 3 bases, with 8 bases between the two germline ends. The germline V gene encodes CDR1 LGHNA and CDR2 YNFKEQ. This CDR3 is built from 13 residues. The chain's CDR3 is CASSWGTNQPQHC. The CDR3 DNA reads as TGTGCCAGCAGCTGGGGTACCAATCAGCCCCAGCATTGT.

V and J are TRBV9 and TRBJ1-4; no clear D. Trimming left V 4 bases short and J 7 bases short, with 5 bases between. Per germline, CDR1 SGDLS and CDR2 YYNGEE. This CDR3 comprises 11 residues. CDR3 loop: CASSQVEKLFF. CDR3 coding DNA: TGTGCCAGCAGCCAAGTTGAAAAACTGTTTTTT.

This sequence joins TRBV29-1 and TRBJ2-5; the D call may be TRBD1 or TRBD2 (5 bases each). Deletions cut 8 bases from V and 5 bases from J, with 12 bases between. In germline, CDR1 is SQVTM, CDR2 ANQGSEA. The CDR3 is 11 residues long. The CDR3 sequence: CSTWDGETQYF. CDR3 in DNA: TGCAGCACCTGGGACGGCGAGACCCAGTACTTC.

About this clonotype: With a much larger clone just one base away, this may be a read error. No conserved phenylalanine or tryptophan ends this CDR3, so it is likely a read error. V gene TRBV19 combines with J gene TRBJ2-7; TRBD2 agrees at 13 bases. Germline V gene data show CDR1 as LNHDA and CDR2 as SQIVND (reference sequence). The CDR3 has 17 amino acids. V shed 3 bases, J shed 2 bases, and the junction held 7 bases outside the gene matches. CDR3 sequence reads: CASSMGRTSGSPYEQYL. DNA for the CDR3: TGTGCCAGTAGTATGGGACGGACTAGCGGGAGCCCCTACGAGCAGTACCTC.

This CDR3 is CASSVIGTGKETQYF. CDR3 bases: TGTGCCAGCAGTGTAATCGGGACAGGGAAAGAGACCCAGTACTTC. The chain carries TRBV25-1 and TRBJ2-5, with 9 bases aligning to TRBD1. The CDR3 covers 15 residues. CDR1 is MGHDK and CDR2 is SYGVNS in the germline V gene. J lost 3 bases, V lost 4 bases, and 6 bases had no gene match.

This chain connects TRBV7-9 to TRBJ2-7; D might be TRBD1 (6 bases). This CDR3 is 12 amino acids long. Germline V gene data show CDR1 as SEHNR and CDR2 as FQNEAQ (reference sequence). Deletions cut 3 bases from V and 6 bases from J, with 9 bases between. This CDR3 is CASSFRGAEQYF. The CDR3 DNA is TGTGCCAGCAGCTTCAGGGGAGCCGAGCAGTACTTC.

The table lists this clonotype with a few counts. The CDR3 DNA sequence: TGTGCCAGCAGCGTAGATTTATGGGACAGCGACATTAACACCGGGGAGCTGTTTTTT. Amino acids: CASSVDLWDSDINTGELFF. The rearrangement links TRBV9 to TRBJ2-2; 7 nucleotides line up with TRBD1. From germline, CDR1 is SGDLS and CDR2 YYNGEE. The CDR3 runs to 19 residues. With 0 bases clipped from V and 2 bases from J, the junction kept 13 bases outside the gene matches. Based on the CDR3 plus reference TRBV9 and TRBJ2-2, the full variable domain is DSGVTQTPKHLITATGQRVTLRCSPRSGDLSVYWYQQSLDQGLQFLIQYYNGEERAKGNILERFSAQQFPDLHSELNLSSLELGDSALYFCASSVDLWDSDINTGELFFGEGSRLTVL.

Many counts were recorded for this clonotype. The rearrangement links TRBV2 to TRBJ1-2; TRBD1 is a possible D gene (5 bases). The CDR3 is made up of 15 amino acids. V dropped 7 bases and J dropped 7 bases, with 22 bases sitting between them. Germline V gives CDR1 SNHLY, CDR2 FYNNEI. CDR3 region: CASKGPVTTSGGYTF. The CDR3 DNA sequence: TGTGCCAGCAAGGGGCCAGTTACCACTAGCGGTGGCTACACCTTC.

This clonotype was picked up many times. This chain connects TRBV12-3 or TRBV12-4 to TRBJ2-5; D is perhaps TRBD2 (6 bases). The V end lost 4 bases, the J end lost 5 bases, and 20 bases lay between the germline ends. The CDR3 is 16 residues long. The DNA for the CDR3 is TGTGCCAGCAGTTCGCGCCGGGACTTACTCCGGGAGACCCAGTACTTC. It is translated as CASSSRRDLLRETQYF.

A note on this clonotype: Possible read error: a much larger clone is one base away. The rearrangement links TRBV7-6 to TRBJ2-2; D possibly matches TRBD1 or TRBD2 (7 bases each). Trimming took off 7 bases at V and 4 bases at J, with 22 bases between the two ends. The germline CDR1 and CDR2 sequences are SGHVS and FNYEAQ. This CDR3 spans 17 amino acids. The CDR3 bases are TGTGCCAGCAAACGGGCAGGGGGGGTAGCGAGCACCGGGGAGCTGTTTTTT. Translated, it gives CASKRAGGVASTGELFF.

Worth noting for this clonotype: Since a much larger clone is just one base distant, this may be a read error. The CDR3 end shows no conserved phenylalanine or tryptophan, and so a read error is likely. The genes are TRBV7-2 and TRBJ2-7; no reliable D call. The CDR3 totals 14 residues. From germline, CDR1 is SGHTA and CDR2 FQGNSA. V lost 5 bases, J lost 0 bases, and 11 bases lay in between. DNA for the CDR3: TGTGCCAGCAGCGTAGACGGCAGCTCCTACGAGCAGTACCTC. Residues: CASSVDGSSYEQYL.

This clonotype appeared a single time. V and J are TRBV29-1 and TRBJ2-6; perhaps TRBD2 as D (6 bases). V was cut by 4 bases and J by 2 bases, with 12 bases left in between. The CDR3 sequence is 15 residues long. CDR1 SQVTM and CDR2 ANQGSEA come from the germline V gene. The CDR3 DNA sequence: TGCAGCGTTGGGGGGGACGGCACTGGGGCCAACGTCCTGACTTTC. The encoded protein is CSVGGDGTGANVLTF.

The chain couples TRBV25-1 to TRBJ2-7, with D perhaps TRBD2 (6 bases). The V gene's germline CDR1 is MGHDK and CDR2 SYGVNS. With 5 bases removed from V and 5 bases from J, the gap between germline ends came to 13 bases. CDR3 size: 13 residues. The chain's CDR3 is CASSYTEGNEQYF. The CDR3 DNA reads as TGTGCCAGCAGTTACACGGAGGGGAACGAGCAGTACTTC.

Worth noting for this clonotype: Since a much larger clone is just one base distant, this may be a read error. This chain connects TRBV5-1 to TRBJ2-7; D unresolved. The germline gives CDR1 SGHRS, CDR2 YFSETQ. This CDR3 has 15 amino acids. Here the CDR3 reads CVSSLGSGYSYEQYF. For the CDR3, the DNA is TGCGTCAGCAGCTTGGGGTCAGGATATTCCTACGAGCAGTACTTC.

About this clonotype: The conserved phenylalanine or tryptophan normally closing the CDR3 is absent here, so this likely arose from a read error. The limits of the CDR3 on the DNA are not certain, so only TCRdb's listed CDR3 is given. The chain combines TRBV10-3 with TRBJ2-7; the table assigns TRBD2, which was not confirmed against the DNA. The CDR3 numbers 8 amino acids, ends counted. Germline lookup yields CDR1 ENHRY and CDR2 SYGVKD. CDR3: CAISEAGL.

In nucleotides, the CDR3 is TGTGCCAGCAGCTTGGGACAGGTGCCAATCCGAGAGACCCAGTACTTC. It translates to CASSLGQVPIRETQYF. V and J are TRBV7-9 and TRBJ2-5, with 8 nucleotides matching TRBD1. The CDR3 contains 16 residues. The V and J ends lost 3 bases and 4 bases, in that order; junction bases with no gene match: 10. In germline, CDR1 is SEHNR, CDR2 FQNEAQ (reference sequence). The full variable domain, with the rest looked up from reference TRBV7-9 and TRBJ2-5, is DTGVSQNPRHKITKRGQNVTFRCDPISEHNRLYWYRQTLGQGPEFLTYFQNEAQLEKSRLLSDRFSAERPKGSFSTLEIQRTEQGDSAMYLCASSLGQVPIRETQYFGPGTRLLVL.